This TCR beta chain is from a study of T cell repertoires in cytomegalovirus infection (dated by TCRdb to between 2018 and 2021). Context from the whole study: Recently identified HLA-C-restricted CMV epitopes, whose presentation resists viral immunomodulation, were targeted by peptide stimulations together with well-studied HLA-B-restricted epitopes. The HLA type of each donor mattered for the analysis, because public TCR beta signatures pointed to carriage of CMV infection along with the matching HLA type.

The treatment or condition tag for this specimen amounts to: in vitro stimulation with specific CMV peptide epitopes to enrich CMV-specific T cells. The sequencer was an Illumina HiSeq 1500. TCRdb reanalyzed the raw reads on its own, using fastp at Q25 for trimming and MiXCR for clone calling, and kept in-frame beta chains. Entries are consolidated by CDR3 protein sequence, retaining the most common genes and DNA. This sample lists just under 500,000 distinct CDR3 sequences; more than 30% were detected once. The ten largest clones capture 17% of the sample. V and J are truncated by 2 bases and 0 bases respectively, leaving an intervening sequence of 18 bases. Its CDR3 holds 17 amino acids, cysteine through phenylalanine. Only the CDR3 part of the read is kept: 51 bases, read in frame from the first base. According to the germline V gene (reference sequence), CDR1 reads GTSNPN and CDR2 reads SVGIG.

This clonotype was detected a few times. Its specific antigen is unknown. No per-base quality is available; no much larger clone lies one base away. Findings and caveats that apply to the study as a whole: The ex vivo response was dominated by HLA-C-restricted CMV-specific TCR beta clonotypes, which also provided the single most frequent clonotype in two of eight donors. Cumulative frequency of public TCR beta family members discriminated carriers of CMV infection plus the relevant HLA type in this cohort and an independent approximately 400-donor cohort.

The clonotype originates from a human donor in good health (CMV status not recorded). Some clones in this sample may be carry-over from other donors' samples. Sample: cultured PBMCs, taken from culture after CMV antigen stimulation. The V and J segments used are TRBV30 and TRBJ2-3; no D segment can be confidently identified. The DNA sequence is given as TGTGCCTGGAGTCTGGGAACAGTTCAACCTAGCACAGATACGCAGTATTTT. The encoded protein is CAWSLGTVQPSTDTQYF.